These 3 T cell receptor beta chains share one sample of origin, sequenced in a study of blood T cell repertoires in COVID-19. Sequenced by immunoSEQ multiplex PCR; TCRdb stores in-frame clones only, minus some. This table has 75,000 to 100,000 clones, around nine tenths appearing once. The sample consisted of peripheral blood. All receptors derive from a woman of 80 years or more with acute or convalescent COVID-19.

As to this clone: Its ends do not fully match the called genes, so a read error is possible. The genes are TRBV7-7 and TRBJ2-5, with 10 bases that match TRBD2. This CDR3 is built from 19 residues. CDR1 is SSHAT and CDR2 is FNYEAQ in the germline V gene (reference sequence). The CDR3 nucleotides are TGTGCTAGCAGCCCAGTAGGTCTTACGGGACTAGCGAACCAAGAGACCCAGTACTTC. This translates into CASSPVGLTGLANQETQYF.

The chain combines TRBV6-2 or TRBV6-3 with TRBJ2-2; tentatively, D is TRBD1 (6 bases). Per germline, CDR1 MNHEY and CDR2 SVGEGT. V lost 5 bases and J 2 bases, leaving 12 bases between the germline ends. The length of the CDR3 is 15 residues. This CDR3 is CASSLGTFNTGELFF. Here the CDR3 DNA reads TGTGCCAGCAGTCTCGGGACATTTAACACCGGGGAGCTGTTTTTT.

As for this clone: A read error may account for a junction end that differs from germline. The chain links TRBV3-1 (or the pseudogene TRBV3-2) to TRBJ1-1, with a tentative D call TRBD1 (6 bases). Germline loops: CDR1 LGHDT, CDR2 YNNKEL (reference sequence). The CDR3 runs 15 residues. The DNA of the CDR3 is TGTGCCCGCAGCCGCGGAGGGGGGGGGCGGACTGAAGCTTTCTTT. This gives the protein CARSRGGGGRTEAFF.